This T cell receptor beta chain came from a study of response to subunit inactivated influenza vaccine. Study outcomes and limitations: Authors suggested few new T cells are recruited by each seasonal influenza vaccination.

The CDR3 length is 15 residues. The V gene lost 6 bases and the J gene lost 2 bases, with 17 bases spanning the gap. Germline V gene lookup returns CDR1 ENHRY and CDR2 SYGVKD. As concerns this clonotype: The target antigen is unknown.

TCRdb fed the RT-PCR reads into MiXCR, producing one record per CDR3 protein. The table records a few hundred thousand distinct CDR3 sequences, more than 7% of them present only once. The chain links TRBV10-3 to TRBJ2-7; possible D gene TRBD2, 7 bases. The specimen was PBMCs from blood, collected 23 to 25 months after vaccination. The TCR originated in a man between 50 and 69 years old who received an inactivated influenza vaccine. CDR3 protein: CAIRGGDTRTYEQYF. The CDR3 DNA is TGTGCCATCAGGGGGGGGGACACCAGAACCTACGAGCAGTACTTC.